This T cell receptor (beta chain) was captured by sequencing in a study of esophageal squamous cell carcinoma under preoperative chemotherapy. Time point denoted: before preoperative PTX-NDP chemotherapy. This CDR3 has 13 residues. Trimming removed 0 bases from V and 11 bases from J, with 13 bases in between. Looked up from germline, CDR1 is SEHNR and CDR2 is FQNEAQ (reference sequence). From the PCR reads, TCRdb called clonotypes with MiXCR, one entry per CDR3 protein. The profile shows around 29,000 distinct CDR3 sequences, 49% of them singletons. The sample here was taken from a patient given preoperative chemotherapy. This sequence originates from a human donor with esophageal squamous cell carcinoma. The donor label of this sample is uncertain. The chain has TRBV7-9 and TRBJ1-1; a weak D match, TRBD1 (5 bases). CDR3: CASSLARQGRAFF. The CDR3 nucleotides are TGTGCCAGCAGCTTAGCGCGGCAGGGCCGGGCTTTCTTT.